A single sample gave rise to the 19 T cell receptor beta chains below, sequenced in a study of cytomegalovirus exposure and HLA in healthy donors. PCR employed 60 Vbeta and 13 Jbeta primers. This table comes from immunoSEQ multiplex PCR, and its TCRdb copy is limited to in-frame clones, with some not included. Seen in this sample are 38,000 or so clones; the ten most common clones hold around 8.9%. The sequenced sample consisted of PBMCs. The receptors were gathered from a man aged 40-55 years in good health and CMV-seropositive.

This chain uses TRBV7-2 with TRBJ2-5; 9 nucleotides line up with TRBD1. With V trimmed by 5 bases and J by 3 bases, 10 bases remained unmatched. CDR1 and CDR2 from the germline V gene are SGHTA and FQGNSA. The CDR3 covers 16 residues. CDR3 in amino acids: CASSLPRDRAEETQYF. As DNA, the CDR3 is TGTGCCAGCAGCCTCCCCCGGGACAGGGCAGAAGAGACCCAGTACTTC. The full variable domain, with the rest looked up from reference TRBV7-2 and TRBJ2-5, is GAGVSQSPSNKVTEKGKDVELRCDPISGHTALYWYRQSLGQGLEFLIYFQGNSAPDKSGLPSDRFSAERTGGSVSTLTIQRTQQEDSAVYLCASSLPRDRAEETQYFGPGTRLLVL.

This chain connects TRBV18 to TRBJ1-5; tentatively, D is TRBD1 (6 bases). Between the trimmed V and J ends, which lost 2 bases and 4 bases, there was a span of 12 bases. Germline V CDR1 and CDR2: KGHSH, LQKENI. The CDR3 loop spans 15 amino acids. This chain's CDR3 is CASSPKTGENQPQHF. The CDR3 DNA sequence: TGTGCCAGCTCACCAAAGACAGGCGAAAATCAGCCCCAGCATTTT.

This chain uses TRBV2 with TRBJ1-4; perhaps TRBD1 as D (6 bases). Germline V CDR1 and CDR2: SNHLY, FYNNEI. The V gene lost 6 bases and the J gene lost 8 bases, with 13 bases spanning the gap. The CDR3 totals 13 residues. The CDR3 nucleotides are TGTGCCAGCAGGCGACAGGCTGGGGAAAAACTGTTTTTT. Translating gives CASRRQAGEKLFF.

V is TRBV30 and J is TRBJ2-3; no clear D gene. CDR1 and CDR2 (germline): GTSNPN, SVGIG (reference sequence). V shed 0 bases and J shed 5 bases, with 6 bases lying between them. The CDR3 has 12 residues. The CDR3 coding sequence is TGTGCCTGGAGTGTGAGAGGAGATACGCAGTATTTT. It codes for CAWSVRGDTQYF.

The J gene is TRBJ2-5, the V gene TRBV6-5, with 8 bases aligning to TRBD1. Looked up from germline, CDR1 is MNHEY and CDR2 is SVGAGI. The CDR3 has 14 residues. Trimming at V came to 6 bases and at J to 5 bases, leaving 8 bases not matched to a gene. DNA of the CDR3: TGTGCCAGCAGACCCGGACAGGGTCGGGAGACCCAGTACTTC. It yields the protein CASRPGQGRETQYF.

The chain joins TRBV18 to TRBJ2-2; D remains unclear. CDR1 and CDR2 (germline): KGHSH, LQKENI. The ends were cut back, 3 bases at V and 1 base at J, with 6 bases in the middle. The CDR3 consists of 14 residues. CDR3 sequence reads: CASSPRQNTGELFF. Written as DNA, the CDR3 is TGTGCCAGCTCACCGAGGCAGAACACCGGGGAGCTGTTTTTT.

The rearrangement links TRBV7-9 to TRBJ2-4; TRBD2 matches 13 bases. There are 15 residues in the CDR3. The trim removed 6 bases at V and 7 bases at J, leaving 6 bases unmatched. Germline lookup yields CDR1 SEHNR and CDR2 FQNEAQ (reference sequence). The CDR3 DNA sequence: TGTGCCAGCAGTCCGCCGGGACTAGCGGGGAACATTCAGTACTTC. It encodes CASSPPGLAGNIQYF.

The CDR3 reads CASSYGIGGSQETQYF. CDR3 coding DNA: TGTGCCAGCAGTTACGGAATCGGGGGGTCCCAAGAGACCCAGTACTTC. The genes are TRBV6-5 and TRBJ2-5; 7 bases line up with TRBD2. CDR1 is MNHEY and CDR2 is SVGAGI in the germline V gene. V gave up 2 bases and J gave up 1 base; unmatched junction bases: 7. The CDR3 sequence is 16 residues long.

The rearrangement joins TRBV4-2 to TRBJ2-1; TRBD2 might be the D (6 bases). Germline CDR1 is LGHNA and CDR2 is YNFKEQ. The CDR3 sequence is 15 residues long. Trimming shortened V by 0 bases and J by 6 bases, and 12 bases separated the two germline ends. CDR3 DNA: TGTGCCAGCAGCCAAGATTTGGCAGCGGGCAATGAGCAGTTCTTC. Amino acids: CASSQDLAAGNEQFF.

The CDR3 reads CSAGHLNTEAFF. CDR3 DNA: TGCAGCGCCGGACATTTGAACACTGAAGCTTTCTTT. V is TRBV29-1 and J is TRBJ1-1; D possibly corresponds to TRBD1 (5 bases). V dropped 7 bases and J dropped 0 bases, with 9 bases sitting between them. Germline assignment: CDR1 SQVTM and CDR2 ANQGSEA. The CDR3 covers 12 residues.

J is TRBJ2-1 and V is TRBV18; 8 bases match TRBD2. There are 17 residues in the CDR3. CDR1 and CDR2 from the germline V gene are KGHSH and LQKENI. The ends lost 1 base at V and 8 bases at J; junction bases unmatched: 13. CDR3 nucleotides: TGTGCCAGCTCACCACGGGGGCCGAAGAGCGGGAGCGATGAGCAGTTCTTC. This codes for CASSPRGPKSGSDEQFF. Full variable domain (outside the CDR3, taken from reference TRBV18 and TRBJ2-1): NAGVMQNPRHLVRRRGQEARLRCSPMKGHSHVYWYRQLPEEGLKFMVYLQKENIIDESGMPKERFSAEFPKEGPSILRIQQVVRGDSAAYFCASSPRGPKSGSDEQFFGPGTRLTVL.

This chain uses TRBV19 with TRBJ2-7; TRBD1 matches at 11 bases. The CDR3 is made up of 15 amino acids. In germline, CDR1 is LNHDA, CDR2 SQIVND (reference sequence). With V trimmed by 3 bases and J by 4 bases, 5 bases remained unmatched. CDR3 loop: CASSMGQGVGYEQYF. Here the CDR3 DNA reads TGTGCCAGTAGTATGGGACAGGGGGTGGGGTACGAGCAGTACTTC.

The V call is TRBV30, the J call TRBJ2-7, with D possibly TRBD1 on 5 matching bases. This CDR3 spans 12 amino acids. With 0 bases removed from V and 9 bases from J, the gap between germline ends came to 12 bases. Germline V gene sequence: CDR1 GTSNPN, CDR2 SVGIG (reference sequence). The CDR3 spells CAWSVRGAVQYF. The CDR3, as DNA: TGTGCCTGGAGTGTAAGGGGCGCGGTGCAGTACTTC.

V and J are TRBV6-1 and TRBJ1-1, with TRBD1 matching 8 bases. V was clipped by 6 bases and J by 3 bases; unmatched bases: 3. The CDR3 is 13 amino acids. Germline CDR1 is MNHNS and CDR2 is SASEGT. CDR3 loop: CASRMDRDTEAFF. Written as DNA, the CDR3 is TGTGCCAGCAGAATGGACAGGGACACTGAAGCTTTCTTT.

This chain joins TRBV7-9 and TRBJ2-7; D not resolved. CDR1 and CDR2 from the germline V gene are SEHNR and FQNEAQ (reference sequence). Between the trimmed V and J ends, which lost 6 bases and 6 bases, there was a span of 12 bases. The CDR3 consists of 12 residues. In nucleotides, the CDR3 is TGTGCCAGCAGGGGCCACCTTGGCGAGCAGTACTTC. It encodes CASRGHLGEQYF.

This chain uses TRBV11-1 with TRBJ2-2; 8 bases line up with TRBD1. With V trimmed by 4 bases and J by 4 bases, 5 bases remained unmatched. CDR1 and CDR2 (germline): SGHAT, FQDESV (reference sequence). The CDR3 has 15 amino acids. For the CDR3, the DNA is TGTGCCAGCAGCTACAGACAGGGGCCCACCGGGGAGCTGTTTTTT. Translation gives CASSYRQGPTGELFF.

V gene TRBV2 combines with J gene TRBJ1-6; D possibly corresponds to TRBD1 (5 bases). This CDR3 contains 14 residues. Looked up from germline, CDR1 is SNHLY and CDR2 is FYNNEI. V was shortened by 10 bases and J by 9 bases, with 19 bases between the two germline ends. The CDR3 bases are TGTGCCACGCGGGACTATGATCTAGGTTCACCCCTCCACTTT. It codes for CATRDYDLGSPLHF.

Comment on this clone: Mismatch with germline at one junction end may stem from a read error. The CDR3 DNA reads as TGCGCCAGCAGCGAAGAGAGCCCTGTTCTCTCTGGGGCCAACGTCCTGACTTTC. Its translation is CASSEESPVLSGANVLTF. The V gene is TRBV4-3, the J gene TRBJ2-6, with unresolved D. Germline V lookup: CDR1 LGHNA, CDR2 YSLEER. This CDR3 has 18 residues.

The chain recombines TRBV12-5 with TRBJ2-3; TRBD1 matches at 7 bases. Germline V lookup: CDR1 LGHNT, CDR2 FRNRAP. CDR3 length: 16 residues. Trimming at V came to 1 base and at J to 3 bases, leaving 7 bases not matched to a gene. The CDR3 reads CASGLGSGQVTDTQYF. The CDR3, as DNA: TGTGCTAGTGGTTTGGGCTCAGGACAGGTTACAGATACGCAGTATTTT.